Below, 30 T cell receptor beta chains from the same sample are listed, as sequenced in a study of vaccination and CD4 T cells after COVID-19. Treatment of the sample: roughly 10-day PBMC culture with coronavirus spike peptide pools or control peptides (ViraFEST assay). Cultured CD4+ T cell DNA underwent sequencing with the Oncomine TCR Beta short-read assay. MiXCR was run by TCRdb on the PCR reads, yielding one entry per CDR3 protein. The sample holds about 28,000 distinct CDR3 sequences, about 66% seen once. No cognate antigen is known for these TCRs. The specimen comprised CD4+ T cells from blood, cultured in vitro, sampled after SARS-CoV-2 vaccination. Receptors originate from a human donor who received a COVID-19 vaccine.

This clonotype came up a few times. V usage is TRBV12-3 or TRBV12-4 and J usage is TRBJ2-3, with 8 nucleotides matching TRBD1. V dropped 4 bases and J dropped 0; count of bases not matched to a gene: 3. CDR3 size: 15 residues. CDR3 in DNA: TGTGCCAGCAGTTCCGGACAGGGAAGCACAGATACGCAGTATTTT. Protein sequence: CASSSGQGSTDTQYF.

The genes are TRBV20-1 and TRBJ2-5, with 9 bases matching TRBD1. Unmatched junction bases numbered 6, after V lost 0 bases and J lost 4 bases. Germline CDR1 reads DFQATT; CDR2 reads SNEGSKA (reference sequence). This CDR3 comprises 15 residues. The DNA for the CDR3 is TGCAGTGCTAGAGACCCGACAGGGGGAGGAGAGACCCAGTACTTC. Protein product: CSARDPTGGGETQYF.

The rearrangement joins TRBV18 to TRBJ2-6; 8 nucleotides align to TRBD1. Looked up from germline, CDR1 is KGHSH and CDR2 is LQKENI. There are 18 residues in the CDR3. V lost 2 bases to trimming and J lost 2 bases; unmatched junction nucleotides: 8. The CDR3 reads CASSPRPGGAAGANVLTF. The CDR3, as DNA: TGTGCCAGCTCACCAAGACCAGGGGGCGCGGCTGGGGCCAACGTCCTGACTTTC.

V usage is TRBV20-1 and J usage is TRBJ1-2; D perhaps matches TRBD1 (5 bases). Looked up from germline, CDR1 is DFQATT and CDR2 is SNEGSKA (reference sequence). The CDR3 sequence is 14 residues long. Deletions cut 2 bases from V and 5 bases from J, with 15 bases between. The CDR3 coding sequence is TGCAGTGCTAGAACCGGGGTTGGGACGTATGGCTACACCTTC. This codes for CSARTGVGTYGYTF.

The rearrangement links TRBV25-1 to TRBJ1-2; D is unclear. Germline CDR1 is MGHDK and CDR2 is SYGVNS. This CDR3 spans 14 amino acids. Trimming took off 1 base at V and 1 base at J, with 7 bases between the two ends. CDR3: CASSEWVNNYGYTF. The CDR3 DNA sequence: TGTGCCAGCAGTGAATGGGTAAATAACTATGGCTACACCTTC.

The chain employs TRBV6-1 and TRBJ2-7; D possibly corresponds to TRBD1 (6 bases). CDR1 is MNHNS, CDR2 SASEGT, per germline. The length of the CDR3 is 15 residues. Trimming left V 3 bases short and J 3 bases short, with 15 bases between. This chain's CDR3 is CASSDYMTGGYEQYF. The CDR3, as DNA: TGTGCCAGCAGTGACTATATGACAGGAGGCTACGAGCAGTACTTC.

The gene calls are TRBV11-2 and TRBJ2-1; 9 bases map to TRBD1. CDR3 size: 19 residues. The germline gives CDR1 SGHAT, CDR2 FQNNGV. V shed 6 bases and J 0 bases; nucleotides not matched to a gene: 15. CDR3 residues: CASRSGQGQSLSSYNEQFF. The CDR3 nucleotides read TGTGCCAGCAGATCGGGACAGGGCCAATCCCTTAGCTCCTACAATGAGCAGTTCTTC.

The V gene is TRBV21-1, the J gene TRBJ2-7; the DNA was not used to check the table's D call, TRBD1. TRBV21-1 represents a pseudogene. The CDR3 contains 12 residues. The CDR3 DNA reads TGTGCCAGCAGATCAGGGGGCCGCGAGCAGTACTTC. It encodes CASRSGGREQYF.

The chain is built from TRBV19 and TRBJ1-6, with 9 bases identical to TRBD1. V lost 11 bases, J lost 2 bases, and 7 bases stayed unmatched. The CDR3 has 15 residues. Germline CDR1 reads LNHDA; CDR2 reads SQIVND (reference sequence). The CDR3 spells CAWHRQGAYNSPLHF. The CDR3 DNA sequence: TGTGCCTGGCATAGACAGGGGGCCTATAATTCACCCCTCCACTTT.

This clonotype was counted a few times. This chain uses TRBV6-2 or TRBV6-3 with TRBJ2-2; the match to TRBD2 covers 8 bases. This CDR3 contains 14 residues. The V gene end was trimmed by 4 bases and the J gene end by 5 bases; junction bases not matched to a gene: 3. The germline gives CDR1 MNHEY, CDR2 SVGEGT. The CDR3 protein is CASSLRGETGELFF. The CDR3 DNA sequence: TGTGCCAGCAGTTTGCGGGGGGAGACCGGGGAGCTGTTTTTT.

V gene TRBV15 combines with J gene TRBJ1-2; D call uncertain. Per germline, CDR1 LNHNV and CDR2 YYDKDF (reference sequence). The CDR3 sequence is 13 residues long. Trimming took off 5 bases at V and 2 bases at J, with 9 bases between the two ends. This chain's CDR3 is CATSGGRNYGYTF. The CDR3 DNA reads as TGTGCCACCAGCGGCGGCAGGAACTATGGCTACACCTTC.

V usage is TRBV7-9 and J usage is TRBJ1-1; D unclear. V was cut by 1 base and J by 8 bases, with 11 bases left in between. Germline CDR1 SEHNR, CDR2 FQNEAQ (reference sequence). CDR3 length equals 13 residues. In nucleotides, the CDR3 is TGTGCCAGCAGCTTAGAAGAAGGGCTAGAAGCTTTCTTT. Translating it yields CASSLEEGLEAFF.

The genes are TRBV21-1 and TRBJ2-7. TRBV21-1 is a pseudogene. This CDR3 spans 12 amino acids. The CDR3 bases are TGTGCCAGCCAAGTATTGGGCTACGAGCAGTACTTC. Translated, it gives CASQVLGYEQYF.

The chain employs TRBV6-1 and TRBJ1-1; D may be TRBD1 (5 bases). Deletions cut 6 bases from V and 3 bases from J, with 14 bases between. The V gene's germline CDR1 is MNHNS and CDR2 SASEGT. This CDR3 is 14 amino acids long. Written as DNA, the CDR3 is TGTGCCAGCAGGGGTACAGGAGACCACACTGAAGCTTTCTTT. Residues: CASRGTGDHTEAFF.

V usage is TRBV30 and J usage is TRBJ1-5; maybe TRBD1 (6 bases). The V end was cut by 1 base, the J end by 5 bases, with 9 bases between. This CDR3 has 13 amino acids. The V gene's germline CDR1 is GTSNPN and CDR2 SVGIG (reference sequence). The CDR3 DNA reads TGTGCCTGGAGTGCGTCAGGGGATCAGCCCCAGCATTTT. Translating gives CAWSASGDQPQHF.

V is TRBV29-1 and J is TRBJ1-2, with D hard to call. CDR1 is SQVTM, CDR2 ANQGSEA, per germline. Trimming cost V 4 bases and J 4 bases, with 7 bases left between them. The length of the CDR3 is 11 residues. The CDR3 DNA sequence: TGCAGCGTTGTTATAGGCTATGGCTACACCTTC. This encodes CSVVIGYGYTF. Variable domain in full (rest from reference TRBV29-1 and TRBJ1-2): SAVISQKPSRDICQRGTSLTIQCQVDSQVTMMFWYRQQPGQSLTLIATANQGSEATYESGFVIDKFPISRPNLTFSTLTVSNMSPEDSSIYLCSVVIGYGYTFGSGTRLTVV.

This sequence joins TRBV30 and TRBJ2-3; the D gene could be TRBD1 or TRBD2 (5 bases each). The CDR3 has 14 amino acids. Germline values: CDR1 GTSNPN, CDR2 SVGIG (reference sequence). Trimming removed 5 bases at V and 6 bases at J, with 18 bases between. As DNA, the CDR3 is TGTGCCTGGGCAGGCCGGGGCGTCGTGGATACGCAGTATTTT. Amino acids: CAWAGRGVVDTQYF.

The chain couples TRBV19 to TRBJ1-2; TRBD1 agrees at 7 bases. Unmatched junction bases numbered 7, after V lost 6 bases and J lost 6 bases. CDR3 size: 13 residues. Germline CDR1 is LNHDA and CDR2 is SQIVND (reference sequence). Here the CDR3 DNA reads TGTGCCAGTAGAGAGGGGGCGGAGGATGGCTACACCTTC. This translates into CASREGAEDGYTF.

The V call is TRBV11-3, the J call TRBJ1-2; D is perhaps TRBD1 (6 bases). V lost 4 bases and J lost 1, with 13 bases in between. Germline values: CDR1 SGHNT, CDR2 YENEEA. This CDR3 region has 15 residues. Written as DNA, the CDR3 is TGTGCCAGCAGCTCCTCGGGAGGGGGTAACTATGGCTACACCTTC. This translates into CASSSSGGGNYGYTF.

The CDR3 spells CASSRGSSYEQYF. The CDR3 bases are TGTGCCAGCAGCCGGGGCAGCTCCTACGAGCAGTACTTC. V is TRBV7-9 and J is TRBJ2-7, with D possibly called TRBD1 or TRBD2 (5 bases each). Trimming pared 5 bases from V and 0 bases from J, leaving 8 bases between. The CDR3 runs to 13 residues. CDR1 and CDR2 (germline): SEHNR, FQNEAQ (reference sequence).

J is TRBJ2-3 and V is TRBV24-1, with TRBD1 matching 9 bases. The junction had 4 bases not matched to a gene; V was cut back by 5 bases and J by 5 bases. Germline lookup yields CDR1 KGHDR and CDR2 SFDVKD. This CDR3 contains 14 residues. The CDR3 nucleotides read TGTGCCACCAGTGGCAGGACAGGGGAAGATACGCAGTATTTT. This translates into CATSGRTGEDTQYF.

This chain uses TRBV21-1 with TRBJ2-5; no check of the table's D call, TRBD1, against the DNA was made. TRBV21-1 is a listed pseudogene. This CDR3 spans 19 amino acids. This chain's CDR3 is CASSKAVFEDRGRKETQYF. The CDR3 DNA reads TGTGCCAGCAGCAAAGCTGTGTTCGAGGACAGGGGTAGGAAAGAGACCCAGTACTTC.

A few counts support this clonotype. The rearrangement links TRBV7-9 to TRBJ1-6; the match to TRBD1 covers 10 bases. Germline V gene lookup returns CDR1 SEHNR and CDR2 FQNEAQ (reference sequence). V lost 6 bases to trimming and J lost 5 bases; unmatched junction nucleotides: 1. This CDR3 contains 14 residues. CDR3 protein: CASRTGGNNSPLHF. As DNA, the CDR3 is TGTGCCAGCAGGACAGGGGGCAATAATTCACCCCTCCACTTT. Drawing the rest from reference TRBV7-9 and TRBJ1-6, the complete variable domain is DTGVSQNPRHKITKRGQNVTFRCDPISEHNRLYWYRQTLGQGPEFLTYFQNEAQLEKSRLLSDRFSAERPKGSFSTLEIQRTEQGDSAMYLCASRTGGNNSPLHFGNGTRLTVT.

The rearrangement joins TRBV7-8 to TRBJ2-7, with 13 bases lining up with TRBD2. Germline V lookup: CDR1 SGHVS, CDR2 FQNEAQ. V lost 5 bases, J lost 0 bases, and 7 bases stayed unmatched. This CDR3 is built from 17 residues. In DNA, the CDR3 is TGTGCCAGCAGCACCAGACTAGCGGGGGGCATCTCCTACGAGCAGTACTTC. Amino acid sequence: CASSTRLAGGISYEQYF.

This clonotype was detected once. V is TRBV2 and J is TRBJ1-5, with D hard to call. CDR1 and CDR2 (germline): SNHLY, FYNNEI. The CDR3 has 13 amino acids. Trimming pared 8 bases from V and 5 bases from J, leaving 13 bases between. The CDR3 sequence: CASAITRDQPQHF. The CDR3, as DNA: TGTGCCAGCGCGATCACACGAGATCAGCCCCAGCATTTT.

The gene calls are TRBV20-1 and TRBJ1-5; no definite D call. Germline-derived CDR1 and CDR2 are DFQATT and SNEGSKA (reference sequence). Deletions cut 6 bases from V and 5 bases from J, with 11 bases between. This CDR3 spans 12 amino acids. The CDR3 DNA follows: TGCAGTGCCCAATCCACTGATCAGCCCCAGCATTTT. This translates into CSAQSTDQPQHF.

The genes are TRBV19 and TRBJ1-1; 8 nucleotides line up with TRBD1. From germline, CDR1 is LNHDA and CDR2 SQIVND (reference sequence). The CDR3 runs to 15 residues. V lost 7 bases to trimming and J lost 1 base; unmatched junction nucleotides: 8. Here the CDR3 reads CASTSQGVTNTEAFF. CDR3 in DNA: TGTGCCAGTACCTCACAGGGGGTAACGAACACTGAAGCTTTCTTT.

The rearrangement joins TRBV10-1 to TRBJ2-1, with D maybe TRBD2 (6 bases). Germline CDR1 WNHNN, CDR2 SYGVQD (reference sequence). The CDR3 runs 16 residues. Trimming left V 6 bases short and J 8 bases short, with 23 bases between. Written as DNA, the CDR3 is TGCGCCAGCAGCCCGGGGACTCAACCCGCCCCCGATGAGCAGTTCTTC. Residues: CASSPGTQPAPDEQFF.

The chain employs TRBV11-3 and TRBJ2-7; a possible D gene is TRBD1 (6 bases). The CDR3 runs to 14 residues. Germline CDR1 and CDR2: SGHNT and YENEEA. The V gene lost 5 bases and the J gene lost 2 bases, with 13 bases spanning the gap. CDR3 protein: CASSQGGRTYEQYF. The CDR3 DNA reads TGTGCCAGCAGCCAAGGGGGACGGACCTACGAGCAGTACTTC.

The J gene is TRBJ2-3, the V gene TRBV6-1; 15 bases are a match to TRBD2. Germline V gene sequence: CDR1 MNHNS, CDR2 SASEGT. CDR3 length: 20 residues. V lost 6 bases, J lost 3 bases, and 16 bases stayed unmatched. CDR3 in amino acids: CASSRTSGGEHYEGTDTQYF. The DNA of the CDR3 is TGTGCCAGCAGCCGGACTAGCGGGGGGGAACACTATGAGGGTACAGATACGCAGTATTTT.